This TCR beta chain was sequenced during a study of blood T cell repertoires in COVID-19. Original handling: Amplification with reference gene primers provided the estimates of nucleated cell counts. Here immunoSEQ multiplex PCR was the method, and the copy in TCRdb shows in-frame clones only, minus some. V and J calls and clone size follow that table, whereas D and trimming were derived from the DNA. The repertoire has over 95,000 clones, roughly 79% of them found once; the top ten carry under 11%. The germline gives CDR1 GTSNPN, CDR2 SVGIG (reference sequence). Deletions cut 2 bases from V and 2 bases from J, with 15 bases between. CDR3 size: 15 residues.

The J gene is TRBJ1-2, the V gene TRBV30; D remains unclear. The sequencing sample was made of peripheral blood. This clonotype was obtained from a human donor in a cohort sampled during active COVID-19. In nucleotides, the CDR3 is TGTGCCTGGAGTCCCTATGTATTCGGGAACTATGGCTACACCTTC. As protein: CAWSPYVFGNYGYTF.